The sequence of this TCR beta chain was determined in a study of shared clonotypes between healthy human individuals. Study details: Researchers drew samples from a couple of women and a few men aged 18 to 49. Whole-study results and caveats: Inspection by rarefaction showed sorted-subset sequencing to be incomplete despite large depth.

Several immunoSEQ plates received, in even portions, the genomic DNA of each subset. Original processing notes: ImmunoSEQ junction-only sequences lacked quality scores, so their filtering differed. The assay was immunoSEQ multiplex PCR, and TCRdb's table has in-frame clones only and misses some. The V and J calls and clone size are taken from that table; D and trimming were inferred from the DNA. The data hold hundreds of thousands of clones, with 85% to 95% observed a single time. This clone was detected a few times. The antigen is undetermined. Other DNA sequences in this sample translate to the same CDR3. CD45RO negativity and positive selection for CCR7 defined naive CD8 cells, a population that excluded terminally differentiated effector memory CD45RA+ cells. V was pared by 7 bases and J by 0 bases, with 10 bases between. The germline V gene has CDR1 MNHEY and CDR2 SMNVEV (reference sequence). The CDR3 loop spans 13 amino acids.

The chain couples TRBV27 to TRBJ2-7, with D possibly matching TRBD2 (6 bases). Sample: naive CD8+ T cells sorted from blood. This sequence originates from a woman in her 30s in good health. The chain's CDR3 is CASKGGTSYEQYF. In nucleotides, the CDR3 is TGTGCCAGCAAGGGCGGGACCTCCTACGAGCAGTACTTC.